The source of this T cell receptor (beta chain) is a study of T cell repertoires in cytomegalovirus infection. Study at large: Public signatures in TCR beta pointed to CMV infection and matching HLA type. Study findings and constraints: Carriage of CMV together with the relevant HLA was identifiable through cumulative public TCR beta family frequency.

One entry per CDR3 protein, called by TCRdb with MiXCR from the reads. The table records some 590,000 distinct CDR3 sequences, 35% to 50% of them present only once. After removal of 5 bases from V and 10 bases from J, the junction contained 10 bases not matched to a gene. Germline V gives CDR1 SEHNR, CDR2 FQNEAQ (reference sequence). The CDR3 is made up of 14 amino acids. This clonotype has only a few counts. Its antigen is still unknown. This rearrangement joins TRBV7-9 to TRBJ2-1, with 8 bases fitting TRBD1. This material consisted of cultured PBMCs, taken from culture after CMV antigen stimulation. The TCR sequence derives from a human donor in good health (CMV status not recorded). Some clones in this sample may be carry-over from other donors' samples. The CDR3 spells CASSQTRDRLEQFF. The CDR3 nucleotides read TGTGCCAGCAGCCAAACCCGGGACAGGCTGGAGCAGTTCTTC.